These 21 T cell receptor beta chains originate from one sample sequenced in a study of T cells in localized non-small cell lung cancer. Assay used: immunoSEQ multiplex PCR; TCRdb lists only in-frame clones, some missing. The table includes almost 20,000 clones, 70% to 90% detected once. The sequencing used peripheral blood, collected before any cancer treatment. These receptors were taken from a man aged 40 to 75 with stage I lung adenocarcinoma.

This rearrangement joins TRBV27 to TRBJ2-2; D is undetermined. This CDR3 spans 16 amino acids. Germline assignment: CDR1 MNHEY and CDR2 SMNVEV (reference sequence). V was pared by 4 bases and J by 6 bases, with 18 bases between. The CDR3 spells CASSWDPAGEAGELFF. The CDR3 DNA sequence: TGTGCCAGCAGTTGGGATCCCGCCGGTGAAGCCGGGGAGCTGTTTTTT.

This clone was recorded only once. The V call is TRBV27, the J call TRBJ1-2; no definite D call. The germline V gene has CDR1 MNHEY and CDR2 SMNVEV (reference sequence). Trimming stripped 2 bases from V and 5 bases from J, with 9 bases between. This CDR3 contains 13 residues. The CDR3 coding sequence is TGTGCCAGCAGTTTAACGTCGGCTTATGGCTACACCTTC. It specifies CASSLTSAYGYTF.

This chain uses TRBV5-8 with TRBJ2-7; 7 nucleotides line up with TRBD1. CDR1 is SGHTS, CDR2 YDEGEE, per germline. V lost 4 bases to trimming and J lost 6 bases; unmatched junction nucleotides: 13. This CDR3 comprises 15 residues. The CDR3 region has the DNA TGTGCCAGCAGCCTAATTCTGGGGGCAGGGGGCGAGCAGTACTTC. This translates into CASSLILGAGGEQYF.

The CDR3 spells CASSPEGTMSNQPQHF. The CDR3 nucleotides read TGTGCCAGCTCACCTGAAGGGACTATGAGCAATCAGCCCCAGCATTTT. This chain connects TRBV18 to TRBJ1-5, with TRBD1 as a possible D gene (5 bases). Trimming stripped 3 bases from V and 1 base from J, with 13 bases between. This CDR3 comprises 16 residues. Germline CDR1 KGHSH, CDR2 LQKENI.

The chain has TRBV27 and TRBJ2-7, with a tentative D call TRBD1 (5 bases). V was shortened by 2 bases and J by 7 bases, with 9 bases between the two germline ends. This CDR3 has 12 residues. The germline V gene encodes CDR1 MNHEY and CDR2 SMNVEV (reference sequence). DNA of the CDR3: TGTGCCAGCAGTTTAGACAGCCATGAGCAGTACTTC. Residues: CASSLDSHEQYF.

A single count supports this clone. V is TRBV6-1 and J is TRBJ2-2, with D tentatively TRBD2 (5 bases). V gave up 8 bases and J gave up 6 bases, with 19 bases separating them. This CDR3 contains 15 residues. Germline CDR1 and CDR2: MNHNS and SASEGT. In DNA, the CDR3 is TGTGCCAGCCTTTCCACGGGGATACTTTCCGGGGAGCTGTTTTTT. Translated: CASLSTGILSGELFF.

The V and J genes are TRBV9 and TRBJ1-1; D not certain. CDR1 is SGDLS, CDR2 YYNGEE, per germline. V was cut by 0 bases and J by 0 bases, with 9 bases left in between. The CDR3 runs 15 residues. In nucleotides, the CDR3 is TGTGCCAGCAGCGTAGATGAGGGATTGAACACTGAAGCTTTCTTT. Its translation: CASSVDEGLNTEAFF.

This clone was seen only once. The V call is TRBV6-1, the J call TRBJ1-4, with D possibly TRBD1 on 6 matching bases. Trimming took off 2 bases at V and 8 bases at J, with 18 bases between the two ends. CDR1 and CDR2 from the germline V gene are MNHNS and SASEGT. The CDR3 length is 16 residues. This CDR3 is CASSEIGAGVGEKLFF. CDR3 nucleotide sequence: TGTGCCAGCAGTGAAATCGGTGCAGGGGTCGGAGAAAAACTGTTTTTT.

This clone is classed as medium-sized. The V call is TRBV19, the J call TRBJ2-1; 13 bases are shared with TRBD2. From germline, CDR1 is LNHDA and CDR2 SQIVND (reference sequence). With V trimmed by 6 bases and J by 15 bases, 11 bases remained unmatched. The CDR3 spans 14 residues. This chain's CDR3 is CASRPLAGGPSVFF. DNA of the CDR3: TGTGCCAGTAGGCCACTAGCGGGGGGGCCGAGTGTGTTCTTC.

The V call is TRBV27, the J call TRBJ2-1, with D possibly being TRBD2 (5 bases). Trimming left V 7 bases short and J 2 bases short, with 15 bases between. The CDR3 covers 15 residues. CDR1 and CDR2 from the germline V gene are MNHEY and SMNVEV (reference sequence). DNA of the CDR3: TGTGCCAGCACCAGGACTCCAGGAACCTACAATGAGCAGTTCTTC. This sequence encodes CASTRTPGTYNEQFF.

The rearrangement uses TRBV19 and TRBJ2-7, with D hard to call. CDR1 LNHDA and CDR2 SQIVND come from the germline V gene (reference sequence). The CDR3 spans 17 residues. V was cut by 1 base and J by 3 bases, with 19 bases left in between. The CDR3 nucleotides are TGTGCCAGTAGTATAGTCTTAAGTGAGCGCTCAATCTACGAGCAGTACTTC. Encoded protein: CASSIVLSERSIYEQYF.

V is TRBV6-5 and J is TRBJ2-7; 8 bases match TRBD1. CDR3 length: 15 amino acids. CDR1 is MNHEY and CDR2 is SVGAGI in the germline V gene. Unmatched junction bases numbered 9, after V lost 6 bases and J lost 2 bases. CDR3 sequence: CASSIDGTGPYEQYF. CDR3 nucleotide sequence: TGTGCCAGCAGCATAGACGGGACAGGCCCCTACGAGCAGTACTTC.

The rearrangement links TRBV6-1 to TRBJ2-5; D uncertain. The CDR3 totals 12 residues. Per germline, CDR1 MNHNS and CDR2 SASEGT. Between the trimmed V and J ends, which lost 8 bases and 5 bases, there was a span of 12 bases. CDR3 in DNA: TGTGCCAGCTCCTGGAGTAGGGAGACCCAGTACTTC. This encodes CASSWSRETQYF.

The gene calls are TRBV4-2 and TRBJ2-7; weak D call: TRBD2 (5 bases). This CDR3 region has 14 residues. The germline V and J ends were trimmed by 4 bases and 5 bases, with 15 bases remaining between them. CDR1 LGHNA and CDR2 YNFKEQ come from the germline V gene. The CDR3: CASSPRSGADEQYF. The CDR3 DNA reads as TGTGCCAGCAGCCCCCGGAGTGGAGCGGACGAGCAGTACTTC.

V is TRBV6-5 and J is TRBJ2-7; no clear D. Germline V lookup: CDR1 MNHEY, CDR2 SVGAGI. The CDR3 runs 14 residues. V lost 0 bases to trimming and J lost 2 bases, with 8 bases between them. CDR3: CASSYSFRAYEQYF. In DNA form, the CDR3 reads TGTGCCAGCAGTTACTCGTTCAGAGCCTACGAGCAGTACTTC.

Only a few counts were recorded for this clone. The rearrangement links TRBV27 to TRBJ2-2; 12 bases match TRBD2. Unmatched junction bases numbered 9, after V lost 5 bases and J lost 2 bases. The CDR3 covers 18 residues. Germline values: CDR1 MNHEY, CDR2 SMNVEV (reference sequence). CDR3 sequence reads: CASSPRGLAGINTGELFF. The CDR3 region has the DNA TGTGCCAGCAGTCCCCGGGGACTAGCGGGTATTAACACCGGGGAGCTGTTTTTT.

For the CDR3, the DNA is TGTGCCAGCAAAAGTACAGGGGGTCCTAATGAAAAACTGTTTTTT. Its translation is CASKSTGGPNEKLFF. V is TRBV25-1 and J is TRBJ1-4; TRBD1 matches 8 bases. V lost 7 bases, J lost 3 bases, and 7 bases stayed unmatched. From germline, CDR1 is MGHDK and CDR2 SYGVNS. The length of the CDR3 is 15 residues.

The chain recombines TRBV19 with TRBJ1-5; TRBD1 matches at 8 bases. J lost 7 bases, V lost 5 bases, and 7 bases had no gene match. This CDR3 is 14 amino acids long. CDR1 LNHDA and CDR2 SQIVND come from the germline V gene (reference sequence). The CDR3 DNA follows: TGTGCCAGTAGTTCTGGACAGGGTGTGCAGCCCCAGCATTTT. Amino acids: CASSSGQGVQPQHF.

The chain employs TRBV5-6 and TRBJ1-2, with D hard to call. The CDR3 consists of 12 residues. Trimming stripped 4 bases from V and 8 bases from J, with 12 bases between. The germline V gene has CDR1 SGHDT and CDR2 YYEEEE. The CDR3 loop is CASSPRVGGYTF. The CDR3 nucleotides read TGTGCCAGCAGCCCTCGGGTCGGGGGCTACACCTTC. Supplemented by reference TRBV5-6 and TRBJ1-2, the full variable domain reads DAGVTQSPTHLIKTRGQQVTLRCSPKSGHDTVSWYQQALGQGPQFIFQYYEEEERQRGNFPDRFSGHQFPNYSSELNVNALLLGDSALYLCASSPRVGGYTFGSGTRLTVV.

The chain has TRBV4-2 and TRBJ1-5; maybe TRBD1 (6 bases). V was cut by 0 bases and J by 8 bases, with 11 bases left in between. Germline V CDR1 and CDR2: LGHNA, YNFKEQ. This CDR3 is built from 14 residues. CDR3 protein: CASSQEGGGEPQHF. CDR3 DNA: TGTGCCAGCAGCCAAGAGGGGGGCGGGGAGCCCCAGCATTTT.

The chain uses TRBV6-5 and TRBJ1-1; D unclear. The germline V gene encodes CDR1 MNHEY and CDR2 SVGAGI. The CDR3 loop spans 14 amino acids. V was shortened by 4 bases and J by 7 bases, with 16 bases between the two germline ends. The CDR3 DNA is TGTGCCAGCAGTTTAGGATCGGGGAAAAGTGAAGCTTTCTTT. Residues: CASSLGSGKSEAFF.